One sample yielded the 29 T cell receptor beta chains listed below, sequenced in a study of blood T cell repertoires in COVID-19. TCRdb's copy holds only in-frame clones and misses some; the assay was immunoSEQ multiplex PCR. Of fewer than 90,000 clones listed, more than 60% are singletons. Sequenced: peripheral blood. The receptors here all came from a human donor in a cohort sampled during active COVID-19.

The chain joins TRBV5-6 to TRBJ2-7; D is perhaps TRBD1 (5 bases). Germline V gene lookup returns CDR1 SGHDT and CDR2 YYEEEE. This CDR3 is 15 amino acids long. V lost 4 bases to trimming and J lost 2 bases, with 16 bases between them. The CDR3 loop reads CASSAWETGAYEQYF. Here the CDR3 DNA reads TGTGCCAGCAGCGCGTGGGAAACAGGTGCCTACGAGCAGTACTTC.

V and J are TRBV11-1 and TRBJ1-1; D perhaps matches TRBD1 (5 bases). The length of the CDR3 is 12 residues. From germline, CDR1 is SGHAT and CDR2 FQDESV (reference sequence). V gave up 5 bases and J gave up 11 bases, with 15 bases separating them. The CDR3, as DNA: TGTGCCAGCAGCCTTGAGGGACGGGGGGCTTTCTTT. As protein: CASSLEGRGAFF.

The J gene is TRBJ2-3, the V gene TRBV27; the match to TRBD2 covers 7 bases. CDR1 MNHEY and CDR2 SMNVEV come from the germline V gene (reference sequence). There are 17 residues in the CDR3. The V and J ends lost 1 base and 2 bases, in that order; junction bases with no gene match: 9. The CDR3 DNA reads as TGTGCCAGCAGTTTATTCAGGGCTAGCGGATTCACAGATACGCAGTATTTT. Translating it yields CASSLFRASGFTDTQYF.

The chain couples TRBV19 to TRBJ2-1, with 7 bases matching TRBD1. The CDR3 loop spans 15 amino acids. Per the germline V gene, CDR1 is LNHDA and CDR2 is SQIVND (reference sequence). J gave up 1 base and V 3 bases, and 3 bases lay outside the gene matches. CDR3 DNA sequence: TGTGCCAGTAGTATCGGGACAGATTCCTACAATGAGCAGTTCTTC. This codes for CASSIGTDSYNEQFF.

In its sample, this clone was seen a few times. The V and J genes are TRBV13 and TRBJ2-7, with D perhaps matching TRBD1 (6 bases). The CDR3 has 12 residues. Germline CDR1 PRHDT, CDR2 FYEKMQ (reference sequence). The V and J ends lost 5 bases and 9 bases respectively, with 14 bases between them. The chain's CDR3 is CASSADSLGQYF. For the CDR3, the DNA is TGTGCCAGCAGCGCGGACAGTCTAGGGCAGTACTTC.

The chain is built from TRBV19 and TRBJ2-7; D unclear. The ends were cut back, 7 bases at V and 2 bases at J, with 9 bases in the middle. The germline CDR1 and CDR2 sequences are LNHDA and SQIVND (reference sequence). This CDR3 has 12 residues. The CDR3 DNA sequence: TGTGCCAGTATATCTGAGACCTACGAGCAGTACTTC. It translates to CASISETYEQYF.

V and J are TRBV4-1 and TRBJ2-7, with 8 bases identical to TRBD2. Germline CDR1 is MGHRA and CDR2 is YSYEKL. This CDR3 region has 15 residues. With V trimmed by 1 base and J by 2 bases, 4 bases remained unmatched. This chain's CDR3 is CASSQVAGRTYEQYF. CDR3 sequence (DNA): TGCGCCAGCAGCCAAGTAGCGGGGCGAACCTACGAGCAGTACTTC.

V gene TRBV20-1 combines with J gene TRBJ2-1, with D perhaps matching TRBD2 (5 bases). From germline, CDR1 is DFQATT and CDR2 SNEGSKA (reference sequence). Between the trimmed V and J ends, which lost 3 bases and 0 bases, there was a span of 18 bases. The CDR3 consists of 17 residues. Here the CDR3 DNA reads TGCAGTGCTAGTGGGCAGACTAAACCCTACTCCTACAATGAGCAGTTCTTC. Protein product: CSASGQTKPYSYNEQFF.

The J gene is TRBJ2-1, the V gene TRBV9, with D tentatively TRBD1 (6 bases). CDR3 size: 15 residues. Trimming removed 0 bases at V and 5 bases at J, with 12 bases between. The germline V gene has CDR1 SGDLS and CDR2 YYNGEE. The DNA of the CDR3 is TGTGCCAGCAGCGTAGTGGGTGACAGGAACAATGAGCAGTTCTTC. It translates to CASSVVGDRNNEQFF.

J is TRBJ2-1 and V is TRBV6-5; no definite D call. CDR1 MNHEY and CDR2 SVGAGI come from the germline V gene. The CDR3 is 13 amino acids. V lost 4 bases to trimming and J lost 2 bases, with 6 bases between them. CDR3 sequence (DNA): TGTGCCAGCAGTTCCGAGCCCTACAATGAGCAGTTCTTC. It codes for CASSSEPYNEQFF.

The rearrangement uses TRBV6-4 and TRBJ2-1; 8 bases are a match to TRBD2. From germline, CDR1 is MRHNA and CDR2 SNTAGT. The CDR3 covers 15 residues. The V gene end was trimmed by 6 bases and the J gene end by 4 bases; junction bases not matched to a gene: 8. The CDR3 is CASSPVPSGYNEQFF. CDR3 sequence (DNA): TGTGCCAGCAGCCCAGTGCCTAGCGGGTACAATGAGCAGTTCTTC.

The table lists this clone with a few counts. The gene calls are TRBV30 and TRBJ2-1; no firm D call. The CDR3 is 12 amino acids. Germline V gives CDR1 GTSNPN, CDR2 SVGIG (reference sequence). The ends were cut back, 3 bases at V and 5 bases at J, with 8 bases in the middle. Here the CDR3 DNA reads TGTGCCTGGAGGTTTAAAAACAATGAGCAGTTCTTC. This sequence encodes CAWRFKNNEQFF.

The chain links TRBV4-2 to TRBJ1-4, with TRBD1 matching over 8 bases. The CDR3 extends over 15 amino acids. Germline trimming cut 4 bases from V and 0 bases from J; bases unmatched to any gene: 1. From germline, CDR1 is LGHNA and CDR2 YNFKEQ. The CDR3 DNA reads TGTGCCAGCAGCCCGGACAGGGCAACTAATGAAAAACTGTTTTTT. Its protein product is CASSPDRATNEKLFF.

The chain couples TRBV28 to TRBJ2-1; the match to TRBD2 covers 7 bases. Germline CDR1 is MDHEN and CDR2 is SYDVKM. The CDR3 loop spans 12 amino acids. Germline trimming cut 2 bases from V and 15 bases from J; bases unmatched to any gene: 7. For the CDR3, the DNA is TGTGCCAGCAGTTTAACCGTGCGGGAGTTGTTCTTC. Translation: CASSLTVRELFF.

This sequence joins TRBV5-4 and TRBJ1-1; D is ambiguous. CDR3 length equals 14 residues. The V and J ends lost 4 bases and 2 bases respectively, with 12 bases between them. The germline V gene has CDR1 SGHNT and CDR2 YYREEE (reference sequence). Here the CDR3 reads CASSARIRNTEAFF. The CDR3, as DNA: TGTGCCAGCAGCGCCAGGATTAGAAACACTGAAGCTTTCTTT. Drawing the rest from reference TRBV5-4 and TRBJ1-1, the complete variable domain is ETGVTQSPTHLIKTRGQQVTLRCSSQSGHNTVSWYQQALGQGPQFIFQYYREEENGRGNFPPRFSGLQFPNYSSELNVNALELDDSALYLCASSARIRNTEAFFGQGTRLTVV.

The chain joins TRBV28 to TRBJ2-1; possibly TRBD2 for D (6 bases). The V end lost 4 bases, the J end lost 0 bases, and 10 bases lay between the germline ends. This CDR3 spans 15 amino acids. Germline V gives CDR1 MDHEN, CDR2 SYDVKM. Written as DNA, the CDR3 is TGTGCCAGCAGTTCCGGAGGGAGCTCCTACAATGAGCAGTTCTTC. Translated: CASSSGGSSYNEQFF.

The gene calls are TRBV2 and TRBJ2-7; D remains unclear. Germline V CDR1 and CDR2: SNHLY, FYNNEI. There are 15 residues in the CDR3. Trimming cost V 3 bases and J 6 bases, with 18 bases left between them. This CDR3 reads CASSDPRSRVGEQYF. As DNA, the CDR3 is TGTGCCAGCAGTGATCCGCGGTCCCGGGTGGGCGAGCAGTACTTC.

The CDR3 nucleotides read TGCGCCAGCAGCTTGGCCGTCGGTAGCGGAGTACTTTCTACAGAGCAGTACTTC. Translation: CASSLAVGSGVLSTEQYF. The V gene is TRBV5-1, the J gene TRBJ2-7, with D tentatively TRBD2 (6 bases). CDR3 length: 18 amino acids. Trimming shortened V by 0 bases and J by 7 bases, and 26 bases separated the two germline ends. Germline V gene sequence: CDR1 SGHRS, CDR2 YFSETQ.

The rearrangement uses TRBV7-2 and TRBJ1-6; D possibly corresponds to TRBD1 (5 bases). Germline values: CDR1 SGHTA, CDR2 FQGNSA. The CDR3 runs 14 residues. Between the trimmed V and J ends, which lost 6 bases and 5 bases, there was a span of 11 bases. The CDR3 is CASRETDNNSPLHF. DNA for the CDR3: TGTGCCAGCAGGGAGACAGACAATAATTCACCCCTCCACTTT.

The V gene is TRBV5-6, the J gene TRBJ2-2; 9 bases line up with TRBD2. CDR1 is SGHDT, CDR2 YYEEEE, per germline. This CDR3 comprises 14 residues. V lost 4 bases and J lost 4; bases outside the gene matches: 2. CDR3 residues: CASSGREGTGELFF. The CDR3, as DNA: TGTGCCAGCAGCGGGCGGGAGGGCACCGGGGAGCTGTTTTTT.

The V gene is TRBV15, the J gene TRBJ2-5, with 11 bases aligning to TRBD2. The junction had 12 bases not matched to a gene; V was cut back by 6 bases and J by 3 bases. This CDR3 has 17 residues. Germline V gives CDR1 LNHNV, CDR2 YYDKDF (reference sequence). CDR3 region: CATSATSGVREEETQYF. CDR3 coding DNA: TGTGCCACCAGTGCGACTAGCGGGGTGAGAGAGGAAGAGACCCAGTACTTC. The full variable domain, completed using reference TRBV15 and TRBJ2-5, is DAMVIQNPRYQVTQFGKPVTLSCSQTLNHNVMYWYQQKSSQAPKLLFHYYDKDFNNEADTPDNFQSRRPNTSFCFLDIRSPGLGDTAMYLCATSATSGVREEETQYFGPGTRLLVL.

The chain joins TRBV10-3 to TRBJ1-6; 7 bases are shared with TRBD1. Per germline, CDR1 ENHRY and CDR2 SYGVKD. V was pared by 4 bases and J by 10 bases, with 4 bases of the junction left unmatched. The CDR3 runs to 13 residues. CDR3: CAISGQGGSPLHF. The DNA of the CDR3 is TGTGCCATCAGTGGACAGGGCGGGTCACCCCTCCACTTT.

This chain links TRBV29-1 with TRBJ1-1, with 9 bases matching TRBD1. CDR1 and CDR2 (germline): SQVTM, ANQGSEA. The V gene end was trimmed by 3 bases and the J gene end by 1 base; junction bases not matched to a gene: 6. The CDR3 extends over 15 amino acids. CDR3 region: CSVDLRDRANTEAFF. Written as DNA, the CDR3 is TGCAGCGTTGATCTGAGGGACAGGGCGAACACTGAAGCTTTCTTT.

The chain combines TRBV24-1 with TRBJ1-1; D perhaps matches TRBD1 (5 bases). Trimming removed 3 bases from V and 8 bases from J, with 12 bases in between. This CDR3 is 13 amino acids long. Germline-derived CDR1 and CDR2 are KGHDR and SFDVKD. The CDR3: CATSDLDIGEAFF. The CDR3 DNA follows: TGTGCCACCAGTGATCTGGACATAGGAGAAGCTTTCTTT.

This clone turned up a few times. The chain uses TRBV28 and TRBJ1-5, with 7 nucleotides matching TRBD1. After removal of 6 bases from V and 0 bases from J, the junction contained 17 bases not matched to a gene. Looked up from germline, CDR1 is MDHEN and CDR2 is SYDVKM. The CDR3 covers 19 residues. CDR3 nucleotide sequence: TGTGCCAGCAGCCGTAGGTCAGGGGGTCTCTTTTTTAGCAATCAGCCCCAGCATTTT. Its translation: CASSRRSGGLFFSNQPQHF.

The chain joins TRBV5-8 to TRBJ2-2; the D gene is possibly TRBD1 (6 bases). The germline V gene has CDR1 SGHTS and CDR2 YDEGEE. V lost 0 bases, J lost 4 bases, and 7 bases lay in between. The CDR3 runs to 14 residues. Written as DNA, the CDR3 is TGTGCCAGCAGCTTGGACAGGGTCACCGGGGAGCTGTTTTTT. Its protein is CASSLDRVTGELFF. Variable domain in full (rest from reference TRBV5-8 and TRBJ2-2): EAGVTQSPTHLIKTRGQQATLRCSPISGHTSVYWYQQALGLGLQFLLWYDEGEERNRGNFPPRFSGRQFPNYSSELNVNALELEDSALYLCASSLDRVTGELFFGEGSRLTVL.

The chain combines TRBV19 with TRBJ2-2, with D possibly being TRBD1 (6 bases). The CDR3 is 14 amino acids. The germline V and J ends were trimmed by 4 bases and 4 bases, with 10 bases remaining between them. Germline CDR1 reads LNHDA; CDR2 reads SQIVND (reference sequence). CDR3 DNA: TGTGCCAGTAGTAACGGACAGCGCACCGGGGAGCTGTTTTTT. It yields the protein CASSNGQRTGELFF.

The V and J genes are TRBV7-2 and TRBJ1-2; perhaps TRBD1 as D (5 bases). Germline values: CDR1 SGHTA, CDR2 FQGNSA. The CDR3 contains 13 residues. V was cut by 1 base and J by 8 bases, with 11 bases left in between. The CDR3 nucleotides are TGTGCCAGCAGCTTAGAGGTGGGGGGAGGCTACACCTTC. Translating it yields CASSLEVGGGYTF.

The chain uses TRBV29-1 and TRBJ2-6, with 8 bases lining up with TRBD1. Trimming took 6 bases from V and 2 from J; bases not matched to a gene: 6. Germline V gene data show CDR1 as SQVTM and CDR2 as ANQGSEA. This CDR3 has 15 amino acids. The CDR3 region has the DNA TGCAGCGTGTCCACAGGGGGGACTGGGGCCAACGTCCTGACTTTC. Protein product: CSVSTGGTGANVLTF.